This T cell receptor (beta chain) comes out of a study of T cell responses to AZD1222 COVID-19 vaccine (dated by TCRdb to about 2021). About the study as a whole: A total of 240 or so trial participants underwent TCR sequencing, of whom roughly 210 had received two doses of AZD1222 and 26 had received two doses of the MenACWY control vaccine. Enrollment into the trials was organized by age into subgroups of 18-55, 56-69 and 70-plus years, and those subgroups contained about 160, 30 and 59 TCR-sequenced participants, respectively. The full study reports these points: In the small 56-69-year group, the increase in depth fell short of significance, most likely because of low power. Conclusions about previously exposed vaccinees were limited because only a handful of AZD1222 recipients were SARS-CoV-2 seropositive at baseline. Most participants were white British and females outnumbered males, and the authors suggested that clonal diversity may have been underestimated. The vaccine-associated CD4 TCRs covered the entire spike protein, and the dominant responses fell in regions 160-218 and 743-854. After two AZD1222 doses, both the breadth and the depth of spike-specific TCRs were significantly higher than at day 0 and than in MenACWY recipients. No day 14 peak-response samples were available, so repertoires were characterized only after the peak T cell response. Epitopes outside the regions mutated in the B.1.351 and B.1.1.7 variants were reportedly recognized by nearly half of the unique spike-specific TCRs.

What this sample's time point label stands for: about 28 days (+/-7) after the second vaccine dose. AZD1222 recipients whose second dose came at about 4 weeks and those whose second dose came at about 12 weeks were combined into one group, since spike-specific TCR depth and breadth did not differ between the two schedules. Samples from vaccinated people were obtained from the UK trials COV001 and COV002, which included a single-blind randomized controlled phase 2/3 trial of AZD1222 (ChAdOx1 nCoV-19) in healthy adults. For TCRbeta chain sequencing, PBMC samples from trial participants were taken at day 0 and at day 28 after the second dose. This clone was detected only once. Its specific antigen is unknown. The record has no base qualities; no much larger clone is one base away. The CDR1 and CDR2 encoded by the germline V gene (reference sequence) are WNHNN and SYGVQD. The CDR3 measures 16 amino acids from cysteine to phenylalanine. The read is trimmed to its CDR3 DNA, 48 bases read in frame from base 1. From V the trimming removes 0 bases and from J it removes 3 bases, while the gene matches leave 5 bases of the junction unaccounted for.

The CDR3 regions of human TCRbeta chains were analyzed by immunosequencing. The authors' analysis ran thus. TCRs in the repertoires were matched against a reference library of SARS-CoV-2-specific TCRs that had been generated with the MIRA antigen-specificity platform. Breadth meant the fraction of unique TCRs that were SARS-CoV-2-associated, whereas depth meant the fraction of total T cells that were SARS-CoV-2-associated. Using the MIRA data, every spike-specific TCR was mapped to the spike region that the TCR reacted to and assigned to either a CD4 or a CD8 class. Log10-transformed breadth and depth values were compared by one-way ANOVA with Sidak's multiple comparisons tests. Drawn from immuneACCESS, this table holds only the in-frame rearrangements with V and J called that TCRdb kept. Clones are partly lost; checked studies trace under half to an unresolved V gene and leave the rest unexplained. V, J and clone size were drawn from that table, and D and trimming were deduced from the DNA. The sample table holds about 77,000 clones, of which roughly 90% were seen once. Roughly 5% of the sample comes from the top ten.

The rearranged segments are TRBV10-1 and TRBJ2-7, with 10 middle bases fitting TRBD2. The sequence was collected from an adult who received the AZD1222 COVID-19 vaccine. Sequencing was performed on peripheral blood, taken 28 days after the second AZD1222 dose. The base sequence is TGCGCCAGCAGTGAGTCAGTAGCGGGGGGATTCTACGAGCAGTACTTC. Translation gives CASSESVAGGFYEQYF.